The 21 T cell receptor beta chains below were found in one sample sequenced in a study of T-cell memory formation after mild COVID-19. TCRdb redid the calling of the 5' RACE reads with MiXCR, one entry per CDR3 protein. The table shows some 450,000 distinct CDR3 sequences, with roughly 18% occurring only once. Specimen: PBMCs or a T cell subset sorted from them (not recorded which). The receptors were gathered from a young man who had mild COVID-19 (a few samples of this study predate the infection). Cell type and time point are not known.

V is TRBV12-5 and J is TRBJ2-3; the D gene is possibly TRBD2 (6 bases). Trimming left V 7 bases short and J 0 bases short, with 11 bases between. Germline loops: CDR1 LGHNT, CDR2 FRNRAP. The CDR3 is made up of 14 amino acids. The CDR3: CASAPGLSTDTQYF. In nucleotides, the CDR3 is TGTGCTAGTGCCCCGGGACTGAGCACAGATACGCAGTATTTT.

The sample holds a few counts of this clonotype. The chain couples TRBV18 to TRBJ1-1; a possible D gene is TRBD1 (6 bases). The CDR3 contains 15 residues. Looked up from germline, CDR1 is KGHSH and CDR2 is LQKENI. With 3 bases removed from V and 2 bases from J, the gap between germline ends came to 13 bases. The CDR3 DNA reads TGTGCCAGCTCACCTACAGCGGGGGCCAACACTGAAGCTTTCTTT. This sequence encodes CASSPTAGANTEAFF.

This clonotype was seen many times. V gene TRBV7-9 combines with J gene TRBJ2-2; D is perhaps TRBD2 (6 bases). Trimming pared 2 bases from V and 4 bases from J, leaving 8 bases between. The CDR3 has 14 residues. Germline lookup yields CDR1 SEHNR and CDR2 FQNEAQ (reference sequence). The CDR3 spells CASSLSGSTGELFF. The CDR3 DNA is TGTGCCAGCAGCTTAAGCGGGTCCACCGGGGAGCTGTTTTTT.

This clonotype was seen more than once but under ten times. The genes are TRBV5-1 and TRBJ2-1, with D tentatively TRBD2 (6 bases). The CDR3 covers 14 residues. The V end lost 4 bases, the J end lost 9 bases, and 17 bases lay between the germline ends. Germline assignment: CDR1 SGHRS and CDR2 YFSETQ. CDR3 coding DNA: TGCGCCAGCAGCAAAGGCGGGGCTGAGGGTGAGCAGTTCTTC. Its protein product is CASSKGGAEGEQFF.

The V gene is TRBV5-1, the J gene TRBJ2-7; 11 bases align to TRBD1. In germline, CDR1 is SGHRS, CDR2 YFSETQ. This CDR3 region has 15 residues. Losses at the gene ends were 1 base for V and 5 bases for J; bases not matched to a gene: 5. The CDR3 nucleotides are TGCGCCAGCAGCTTGACCGGGACAGGGGGAGACGAGCAGTACTTC. Its translation: CASSLTGTGGDEQYF.

This clonotype was observed a handful of times. The rearrangement uses TRBV20-1 and TRBJ2-5, with 8 positions matching TRBD2. The J segment lost 3 bases and the V segment lost 5 bases, leaving 8 bases of the junction unmatched. The CDR3 covers 14 residues. Germline V CDR1 and CDR2: DFQATT, SNEGSKA (reference sequence). CDR3 protein: CSAGVRGGEETQYF. CDR3 nucleotides: TGCAGTGCTGGAGTCCGGGGGGGGGAAGAGACCCAGTACTTC.

V is TRBV6-1 and J is TRBJ2-7; D not resolved. Germline assignment: CDR1 MNHNS and CDR2 SASEGT. This CDR3 has 13 residues. V lost 5 bases and J 7 bases, leaving 15 bases between the germline ends. The CDR3 DNA reads as TGTGCCAGCAGTTTAACAGAAATAGGGGAGCAGTACGTC. Translated, it gives CASSLTEIGEQYV.

The table lists this clonotype with many counts. J is TRBJ2-3 and V is TRBV20-1; TRBD2 matches 12 bases. This CDR3 has 17 amino acids. CDR1 is DFQATT and CDR2 is SNEGSKA in the germline V gene (reference sequence). Trimming at V came to 1 base and at J to 4 bases, leaving 9 bases not matched to a gene. CDR3 protein: CSARGDLAGGLPDTQYF. CDR3 bases: TGCAGTGCTAGAGGGGATCTAGCGGGGGGGCTTCCAGATACGCAGTATTTT.

The rearrangement links TRBV11-2 to TRBJ2-7; D ambiguous. CDR3 length: 14 amino acids. Germline V CDR1 and CDR2: SGHAT, FQNNGV. The V and J ends lost 4 bases and 4 bases respectively, with 14 bases between them. Here the CDR3 reads CASSSGLLGYEQYV. The CDR3 region has the DNA TGTGCCAGCAGCTCAGGCCTCCTGGGATACGAGCAGTACGTC.

This clonotype was recorded a few times. The chain combines TRBV20-1 with TRBJ2-2; 7 nucleotides line up with TRBD1. Germline V CDR1 and CDR2: DFQATT, SNEGSKA (reference sequence). V lost 6 bases, J lost 0 bases, and 10 bases stayed unmatched. The CDR3 consists of 16 residues. This CDR3 is CSAMDRTFANTGELFF. As DNA, the CDR3 is TGCAGTGCCATGGACAGGACTTTCGCGAACACCGGGGAGCTGTTTTTT.

The chain carries TRBV12-3 or TRBV12-4 and TRBJ2-1; the D is unclear. This CDR3 spans 10 amino acids. Trimming took 10 bases from V and 5 from J, leaving 6 bases between them. The CDR3 here is CATANNEQFF. The CDR3 DNA sequence: TGTGCCACAGCGAACAATGAGCAGTTCTTC.

The V and J genes are TRBV7-9 and TRBJ1-2; 12 bases line up with TRBD1. CDR1 is SEHNR and CDR2 is FQNEAQ in the germline V gene (reference sequence). The CDR3 runs to 15 residues. Trimming took 7 bases from V and 7 from J; bases not matched to a gene: 10. CDR3 region: CASTDGEGQGAGYTF. CDR3 DNA sequence: TGTGCCAGCACCGACGGCGAGGGACAGGGGGCTGGCTACACCTTC.

This clonotype was seen a few times. The chain links TRBV27 to TRBJ1-1, with D perhaps TRBD1 (6 bases). This CDR3 comprises 16 residues. The germline V gene encodes CDR1 MNHEY and CDR2 SMNVEV (reference sequence). V lost 5 bases, J lost 8 bases, and 24 bases lay in between. The CDR3 spells CASSPGTTLTTEEAFF. The CDR3 nucleotides are TGTGCCAGCAGTCCAGGGACAACTCTGACAACAGAAGAAGCTTTCTTT.

There are many counts of this clonotype. The chain carries TRBV5-1 and TRBJ2-2, with D unresolved. The CDR3 is 15 residues long. Germline loops: CDR1 SGHRS, CDR2 YFSETQ. V shed 5 bases and J shed 0 bases, with 11 bases lying between them. The CDR3, as DNA: TGCGCCAGCAGACCCCGGACCTCGAACACCGGGGAGCTGTTTTTT. It translates to CASRPRTSNTGELFF.

V is TRBV4-1 and J is TRBJ2-7; maybe TRBD1 (5 bases). V was clipped by 1 base and J by 0 bases, with 10 bases between them. The CDR3 contains 15 residues. Germline V gene lookup returns CDR1 MGHRA and CDR2 YSYEKL. The CDR3 is CASSQVAQGSYEQYV. DNA for the CDR3: TGCGCCAGCAGCCAAGTAGCCCAGGGCTCCTACGAGCAGTACGTC.

V and J are TRBV27 and TRBJ1-6; 10 nucleotides line up with TRBD1. The CDR3 spans 17 residues. Germline V gene data show CDR1 as MNHEY and CDR2 as SMNVEV (reference sequence). Unmatched junction bases numbered 9, after V lost 2 bases and J lost 8 bases. The CDR3 reads CASSLREPGQGYSPLHF. CDR3 nucleotide sequence: TGTGCCAGCAGTTTAAGAGAGCCGGGACAGGGGTATTCACCCCTCCACTTT.

The chain uses TRBV5-4 and TRBJ2-5; D might be TRBD1 (5 bases). This CDR3 comprises 15 residues. The germline gives CDR1 SGHNT, CDR2 YYREEE (reference sequence). V was pared by 3 bases and J by 2 bases, with 14 bases between. The CDR3: CASSSQTELQETQYF. The CDR3 bases are TGTGCCAGCAGCTCCCAGACAGAATTACAAGAGACCCAGTACTTC.

This clonotype came up a few times. The rearrangement joins TRBV3-1 to TRBJ2-5, with D uncertain. The V and J ends lost 5 bases and 1 base respectively, with 8 bases between them. The length of the CDR3 is 13 residues. Germline V gene lookup returns CDR1 LGHDT and CDR2 YNNKEL (reference sequence). CDR3 region: CASSISVQETQYF. DNA of the CDR3: TGTGCCAGCAGCATCAGCGTCCAAGAGACCCAGTACTTC.

This clonotype has just a few counts. V is TRBV7-2 and J is TRBJ2-3; 9 bases match TRBD2. V dropped 6 bases and J dropped 2; count of bases not matched to a gene: 6. The CDR3 contains 15 residues. The V gene's germline CDR1 is SGHTA and CDR2 FQGNSA. CDR3 amino acids: CASRSTSGFTDTQYF. The DNA of the CDR3 is TGTGCCAGCAGATCGACTAGCGGATTCACAGATACGCAGTATTTT.

J is TRBJ1-2 and V is TRBV6-2 or TRBV6-3; the D is unclear. The germline V and J ends were trimmed by 7 bases and 8 bases, with 20 bases remaining between them. The germline V gene encodes CDR1 MNHEY and CDR2 SVGEGT. The CDR3 consists of 14 residues. This CDR3 reads CASTHGWRKEGYTF. CDR3 sequence (DNA): TGTGCCAGCACCCACGGGTGGCGGAAAGAGGGCTACACCTTC.

This chain uses TRBV5-1 with TRBJ1-3; possibly TRBD1 for D (5 bases). CDR1 and CDR2 (germline): SGHRS, YFSETQ. V was clipped by 4 bases and J by 6 bases, with 8 bases between them. This CDR3 comprises 12 residues. CDR3 region: CASSGGQNTIYF. In DNA, the CDR3 is TGCGCCAGCAGCGGTGGACAAAACACCATATATTTT.